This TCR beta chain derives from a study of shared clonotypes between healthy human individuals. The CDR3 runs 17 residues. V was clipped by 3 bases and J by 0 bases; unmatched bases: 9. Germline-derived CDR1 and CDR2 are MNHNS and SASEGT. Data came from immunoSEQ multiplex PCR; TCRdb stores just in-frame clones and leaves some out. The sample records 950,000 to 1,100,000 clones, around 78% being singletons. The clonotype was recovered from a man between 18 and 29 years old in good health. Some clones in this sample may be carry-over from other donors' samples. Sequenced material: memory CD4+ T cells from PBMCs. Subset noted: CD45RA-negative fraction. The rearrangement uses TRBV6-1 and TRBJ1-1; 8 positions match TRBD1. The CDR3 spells CASSDQTGESVNTEAFF. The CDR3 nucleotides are TGTGCCAGCAGTGACCAGACAGGGGAAAGTGTGAACACTGAAGCTTTCTTT.